These 15 T cell receptor beta chains came from one sample sequenced in a study of blood T cell repertoires in COVID-19. Here immunoSEQ multiplex PCR was the method, and the copy in TCRdb shows in-frame clones only, minus some. Of 45,000 to 55,000 clones listed, roughly 89% are singletons. The sample taken for sequencing was peripheral blood. The origin of the receptors is an older man with acute or convalescent COVID-19.

The rearrangement uses TRBV19 and TRBJ1-1; D remains unclear. Germline CDR1 reads LNHDA; CDR2 reads SQIVND (reference sequence). Trimming took 3 bases from V and 3 from J, leaving 20 bases between them. This CDR3 region has 17 residues. For the CDR3, the DNA is TGTGCCAGTAGTATCCTCCCTTCCGGACTGGCGGACACTGAAGCTTTCTTT. Translating gives CASSILPSGLADTEAFF.

The chain has TRBV29-1 and TRBJ2-7; D possibly corresponds to TRBD1 (6 bases). Between the trimmed V and J ends, which lost 6 bases and 5 bases, there was a span of 17 bases. The CDR3 spans 13 residues. Germline CDR1 and CDR2: SQVTM and ANQGSEA. This CDR3 reads CSVTHGGGHEQYF. Here the CDR3 DNA reads TGCAGCGTCACCCACGGTGGGGGCCACGAGCAGTACTTC.

V usage is TRBV5-4 and J usage is TRBJ1-4, with unresolved D. Trimming cost V 2 bases and J 3 bases, with 14 bases left between them. The CDR3 totals 16 residues. Germline V gene sequence: CDR1 SGHNT, CDR2 YYREEE (reference sequence). CDR3 protein: CASSFGILGANEKLFF. In nucleotides, the CDR3 is TGTGCCAGCAGCTTCGGGATCTTAGGAGCTAATGAAAAACTGTTTTTT.

The rearrangement joins TRBV6-5 to TRBJ2-7; TRBD1 aligns across 9 bases. Trimming took 6 bases from V and 1 from J; bases not matched to a gene: 4. The CDR3 contains 14 residues. Germline lookup yields CDR1 MNHEY and CDR2 SVGAGI. CDR3 in DNA: TGTGCCAGCAGCGGGACAGGGATTTCCTACGAGCAGTACTTC. It yields the protein CASSGTGISYEQYF.

The chain links TRBV7-8 to TRBJ1-6; a weak D match, TRBD1 (5 bases). The germline gives CDR1 SGHVS, CDR2 FQNEAQ. V was trimmed by 0 bases and J by 8 bases, leaving 8 bases between them. The CDR3 consists of 14 residues. The CDR3 spells CASSLAQGYSPLHF. The CDR3 DNA follows: TGTGCCAGCAGCTTAGCGCAGGGATATTCACCCCTCCACTTT.

The V and J genes are TRBV19 and TRBJ1-1; no reliable D call. This CDR3 has 15 residues. Germline-derived CDR1 and CDR2 are LNHDA and SQIVND (reference sequence). With 6 bases removed from V and 0 bases from J, the gap between germline ends came to 14 bases. The CDR3 sequence is CASRTREGMNTEAFF. CDR3 nucleotides: TGTGCCAGTAGAACCCGCGAGGGAATGAACACTGAAGCTTTCTTT.

The chain combines TRBV5-1 with TRBJ1-1, with a weak D call TRBD1 (6 bases). V shed 1 base and J shed 2 bases, with 15 bases lying between them. Germline assignment: CDR1 SGHRS and CDR2 YFSETQ. This CDR3 has 16 residues. CDR3 in DNA: TGCGCCAGCAGCTTGCATCCTCGGGACAAAAACACTGAAGCTTTCTTT. Translating gives CASSLHPRDKNTEAFF.

This clone was counted once. V usage is TRBV5-1 and J usage is TRBJ1-1; D perhaps matches TRBD1 (5 bases). The CDR3 loop spans 13 amino acids. Trimming removed 4 bases from V and 4 bases from J, with 11 bases in between. The germline CDR1 and CDR2 sequences are SGHRS and YFSETQ. The CDR3 spells CASSPQGPTEAFF. The CDR3 DNA sequence: TGCGCCAGCAGCCCCCAGGGTCCCACTGAAGCTTTCTTT.

The chain carries TRBV5-1 and TRBJ1-1, with TRBD1 identical over 7 bases. Trimming at V came to 3 bases and at J to 0 bases, leaving 5 bases not matched to a gene. Germline CDR1 SGHRS, CDR2 YFSETQ. The CDR3 spans 15 residues. Here the CDR3 reads CASSYGTAMNTEAFF. The CDR3 DNA is TGCGCCAGCAGCTACGGGACAGCTATGAACACTGAAGCTTTCTTT.

The chain has TRBV18 and TRBJ2-3, with D tentatively TRBD1 (7 bases). The CDR3 loop spans 15 amino acids. Trimming removed 4 bases from V and 6 bases from J, with 17 bases in between. Germline V gene sequence: CDR1 KGHSH, CDR2 LQKENI. In DNA, the CDR3 is TGTGCCAGCTCACGCGGGGCAGGGGGAGGCGATACGCAGTATTTT. Its translation is CASSRGAGGGDTQYF.

The V call is TRBV24-1, the J call TRBJ2-1; D unclear. Germline V gene lookup returns CDR1 KGHDR and CDR2 SFDVKD. The CDR3 runs 14 residues. The ends were cut back, 5 bases at V and 1 base at J, with 8 bases in the middle. The CDR3 sequence is CATSADSSYNEQFF. CDR3 coding DNA: TGTGCCACCAGTGCCGACTCATCCTACAATGAGCAGTTCTTC.

The gene calls are TRBV11-2 and TRBJ2-1; no clear D. The germline V and J ends were trimmed by 1 base and 9 bases, with 13 bases remaining between them. Germline CDR1 and CDR2: SGHAT and FQNNGV. The length of the CDR3 is 14 residues. The CDR3 DNA follows: TGTGCCAGCAGCTTAGGAGTAGCCCGGAGTGAGCAGTTCTTC. This sequence encodes CASSLGVARSEQFF. The whole variable domain, remainder taken from reference TRBV11-2 and TRBJ2-1, is EAGVAQSPRYKIIEKRQSVAFWCNPISGHATLYWYQQILGQGPKLLIQFQNNGVVDDSQLPKDRFSAERLKGVDSTLKIQPAKLEDSAVYLCASSLGVARSEQFFGPGTRLTVL.

The rearrangement links TRBV11-3 to TRBJ1-1; 10 nucleotides line up with TRBD1. In germline, CDR1 is SGHNT, CDR2 YENEEA. Losses at the gene ends were 2 bases for V and 8 bases for J; bases not matched to a gene: 14. This CDR3 comprises 17 residues. CDR3 residues: CASSLKAGWGTGDEAFF. CDR3 coding DNA: TGTGCCAGCAGCTTAAAGGCTGGCTGGGGGACAGGGGACGAAGCTTTCTTT.

This chain connects TRBV9 to TRBJ2-2; 12 bases fit TRBD2. CDR1 is SGDLS and CDR2 is YYNGEE in the germline V gene. The CDR3 covers 14 residues. V was pared by 6 bases and J by 5 bases, with 2 bases of the junction left unmatched. CDR3 DNA: TGTGCCAGCACCCTAGCGGGGGGGACCGGGGAGCTGTTTTTT. It is translated as CASTLAGGTGELFF.

The J gene is TRBJ1-4, the V gene TRBV18, with 9 bases aligning to TRBD1. The CDR3 extends over 15 amino acids. Looked up from germline, CDR1 is KGHSH and CDR2 is LQKENI. After removal of 3 bases from V and 5 bases from J, the junction contained 4 bases not matched to a gene. Here the CDR3 DNA reads TGTGCCAGCTCACCGCTTGACAGGGGGAATGAAAAACTGTTTTTT. Its translation is CASSPLDRGNEKLFF.